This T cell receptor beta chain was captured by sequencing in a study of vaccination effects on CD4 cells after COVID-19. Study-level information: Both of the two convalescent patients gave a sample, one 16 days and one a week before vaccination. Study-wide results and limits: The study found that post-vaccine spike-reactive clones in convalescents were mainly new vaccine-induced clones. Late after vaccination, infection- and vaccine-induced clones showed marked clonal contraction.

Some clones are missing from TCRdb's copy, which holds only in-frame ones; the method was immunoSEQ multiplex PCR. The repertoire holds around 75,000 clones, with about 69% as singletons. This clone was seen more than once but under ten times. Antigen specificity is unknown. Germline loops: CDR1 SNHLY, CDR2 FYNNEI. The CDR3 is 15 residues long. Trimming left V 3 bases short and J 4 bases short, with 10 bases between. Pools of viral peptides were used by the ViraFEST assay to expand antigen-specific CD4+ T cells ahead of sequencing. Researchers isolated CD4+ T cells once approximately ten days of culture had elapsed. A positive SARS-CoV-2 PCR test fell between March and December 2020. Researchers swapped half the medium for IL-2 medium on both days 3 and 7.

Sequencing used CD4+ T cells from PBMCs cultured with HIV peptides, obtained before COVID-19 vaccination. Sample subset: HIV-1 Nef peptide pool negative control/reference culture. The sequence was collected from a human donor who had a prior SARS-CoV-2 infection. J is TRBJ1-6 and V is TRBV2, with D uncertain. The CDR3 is CASSDRSVYNSPLHF. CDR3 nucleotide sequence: TGTGCCAGCAGTGATCGGTCAGTATATAATTCACCCCTCCACTTT.